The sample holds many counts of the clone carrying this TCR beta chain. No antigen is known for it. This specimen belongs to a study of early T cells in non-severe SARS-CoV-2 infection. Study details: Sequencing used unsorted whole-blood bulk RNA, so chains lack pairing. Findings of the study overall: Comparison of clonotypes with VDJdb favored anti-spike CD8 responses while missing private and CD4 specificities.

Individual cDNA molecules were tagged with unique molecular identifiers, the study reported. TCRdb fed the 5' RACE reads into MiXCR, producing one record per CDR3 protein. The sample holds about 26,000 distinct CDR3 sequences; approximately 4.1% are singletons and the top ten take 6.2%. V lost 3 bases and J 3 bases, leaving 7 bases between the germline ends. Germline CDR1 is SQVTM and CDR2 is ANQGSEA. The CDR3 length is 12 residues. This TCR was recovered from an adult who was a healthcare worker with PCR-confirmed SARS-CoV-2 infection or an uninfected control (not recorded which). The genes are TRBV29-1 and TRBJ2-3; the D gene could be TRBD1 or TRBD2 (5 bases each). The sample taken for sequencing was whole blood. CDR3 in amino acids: CSVDGTTDTQYF. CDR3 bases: TGCAGCGTTGATGGGACGACAGATACGCAGTATTTT.